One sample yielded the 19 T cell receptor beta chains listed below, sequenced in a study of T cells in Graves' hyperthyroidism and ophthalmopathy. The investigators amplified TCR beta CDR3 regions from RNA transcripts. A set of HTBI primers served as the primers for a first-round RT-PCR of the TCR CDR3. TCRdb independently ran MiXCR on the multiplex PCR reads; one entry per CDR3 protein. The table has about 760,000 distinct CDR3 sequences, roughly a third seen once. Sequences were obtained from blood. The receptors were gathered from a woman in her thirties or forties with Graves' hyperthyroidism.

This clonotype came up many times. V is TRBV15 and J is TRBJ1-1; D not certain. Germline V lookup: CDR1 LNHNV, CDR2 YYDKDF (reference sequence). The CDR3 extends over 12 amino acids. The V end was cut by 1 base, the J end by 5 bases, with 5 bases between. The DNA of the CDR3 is TGTGCCACCAGCAGAGGAAAGACTGAAGCTTTCTTT. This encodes CATSRGKTEAFF. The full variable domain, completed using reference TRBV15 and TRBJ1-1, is DAMVIQNPRYQVTQFGKPVTLSCSQTLNHNVMYWYQQKSSQAPKLLFHYYDKDFNNEADTPDNFQSRRPNTSFCFLDIRSPGLGDTAMYLCATSRGKTEAFFGQGTRLTVV.

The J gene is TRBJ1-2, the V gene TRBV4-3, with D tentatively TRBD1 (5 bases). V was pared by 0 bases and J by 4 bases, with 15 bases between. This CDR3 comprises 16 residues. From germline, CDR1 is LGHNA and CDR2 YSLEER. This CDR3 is CASSQDPGSFSYGYTF. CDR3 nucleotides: TGCGCCAGCAGCCAAGATCCAGGGTCATTCTCCTATGGCTACACCTTC.

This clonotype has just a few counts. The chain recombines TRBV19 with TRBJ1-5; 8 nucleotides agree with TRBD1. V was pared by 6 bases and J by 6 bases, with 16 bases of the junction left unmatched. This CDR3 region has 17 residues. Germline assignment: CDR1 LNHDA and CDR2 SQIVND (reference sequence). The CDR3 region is CASSEIGQGILSQPQHF. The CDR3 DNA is TGTGCCAGTAGCGAGATCGGACAGGGAATTTTGAGTCAGCCCCAGCATTTT.

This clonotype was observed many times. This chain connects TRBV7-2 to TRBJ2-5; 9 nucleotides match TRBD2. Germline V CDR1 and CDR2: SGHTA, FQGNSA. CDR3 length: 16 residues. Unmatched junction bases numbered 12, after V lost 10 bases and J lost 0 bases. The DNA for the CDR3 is TGTGCCACCCTACTCCCCCTAGCGGGGAACCAAGAGACCCAGTACTTC. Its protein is CATLLPLAGNQETQYF. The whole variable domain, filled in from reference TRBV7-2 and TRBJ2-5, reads GAGVSQSPSNKVTEKGKDVELRCDPISGHTALYWYRQSLGQGLEFLIYFQGNSAPDKSGLPSDRFSAERTGGSVSTLTIQRTQQEDSAVYLCATLLPLAGNQETQYFGPGTRLLVL.

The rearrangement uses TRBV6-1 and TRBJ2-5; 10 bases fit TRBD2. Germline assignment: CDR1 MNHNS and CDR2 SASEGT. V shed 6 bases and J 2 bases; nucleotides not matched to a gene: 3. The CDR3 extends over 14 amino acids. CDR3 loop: CASSGLAAQETQYF. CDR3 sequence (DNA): TGTGCCAGCAGCGGACTAGCGGCACAAGAGACCCAGTACTTC.

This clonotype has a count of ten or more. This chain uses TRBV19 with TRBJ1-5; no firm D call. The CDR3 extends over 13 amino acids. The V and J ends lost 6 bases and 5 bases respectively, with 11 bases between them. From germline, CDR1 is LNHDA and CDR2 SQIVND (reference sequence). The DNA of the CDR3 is TGTGCCAGTAGCAAGGACGGAGATCAGCCCCAGCATTTT. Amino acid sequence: CASSKDGDQPQHF.

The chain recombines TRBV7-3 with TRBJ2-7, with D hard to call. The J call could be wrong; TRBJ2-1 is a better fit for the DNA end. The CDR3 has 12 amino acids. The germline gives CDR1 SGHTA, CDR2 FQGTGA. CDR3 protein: CASSSWATEQFF. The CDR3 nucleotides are TGTGCCAGCAGTTCCTGGGCCACTGAGCAGTTCTTC.

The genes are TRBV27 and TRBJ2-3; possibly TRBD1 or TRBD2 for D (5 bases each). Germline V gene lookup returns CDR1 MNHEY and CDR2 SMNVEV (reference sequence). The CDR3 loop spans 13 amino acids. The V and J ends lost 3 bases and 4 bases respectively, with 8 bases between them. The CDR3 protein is CASSLWDPDTQYF. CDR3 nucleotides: TGTGCCAGCAGTTTGTGGGACCCAGATACGCAGTATTTT.

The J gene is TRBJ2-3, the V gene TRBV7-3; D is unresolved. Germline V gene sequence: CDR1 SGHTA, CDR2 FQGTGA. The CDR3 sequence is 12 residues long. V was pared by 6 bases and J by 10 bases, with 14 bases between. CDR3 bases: TGTGCCAGCAGTTCCGATGAAGGCCCGCAGTATTTT. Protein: CASSSDEGPQYF.

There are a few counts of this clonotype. In DNA form, the CDR3 reads TGTGCCAGCAGCTCCTTAGCGGGAGTTAAAGACGGGGAGCTGTTTTTT. It translates to CASSSLAGVKDGELFF. The V call is TRBV7-8, the J call TRBJ2-2; 9 positions match TRBD2. This CDR3 region has 16 residues. After removal of 4 bases from V and 7 bases from J, the junction contained 10 bases not matched to a gene. The germline V gene has CDR1 SGHVS and CDR2 FQNEAQ. Drawing the rest from reference TRBV7-8 and TRBJ2-2, the complete variable domain is GAGVSQSPRYKVAKRGQDVALRCDPISGHVSLFWYQQALGQGPEFLTYFQNEAQLDKSGLPSDRFFAERPEGSVSTLKIQRTQQEDSAVYLCASSSLAGVKDGELFFGEGSRLTVL.

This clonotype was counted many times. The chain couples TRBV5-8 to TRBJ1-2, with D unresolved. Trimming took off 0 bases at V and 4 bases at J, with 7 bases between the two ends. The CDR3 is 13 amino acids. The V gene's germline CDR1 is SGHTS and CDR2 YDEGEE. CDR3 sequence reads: CASSLGPSYGYTF. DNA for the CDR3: TGTGCCAGCAGCTTGGGACCCTCCTATGGCTACACCTTC. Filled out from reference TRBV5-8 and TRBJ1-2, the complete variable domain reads EAGVTQSPTHLIKTRGQQATLRCSPISGHTSVYWYQQALGLGLQFLLWYDEGEERNRGNFPPRFSGRQFPNYSSELNVNALELEDSALYLCASSLGPSYGYTFGSGTRLTVV.

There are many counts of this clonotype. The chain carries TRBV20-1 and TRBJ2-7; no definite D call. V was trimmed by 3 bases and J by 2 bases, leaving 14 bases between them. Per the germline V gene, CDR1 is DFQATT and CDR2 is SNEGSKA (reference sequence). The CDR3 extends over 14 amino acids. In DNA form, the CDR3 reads TGCAGTGCTAGGGAAACGGACGGTACCTACGAGCAGTACTTC. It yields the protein CSARETDGTYEQYF.

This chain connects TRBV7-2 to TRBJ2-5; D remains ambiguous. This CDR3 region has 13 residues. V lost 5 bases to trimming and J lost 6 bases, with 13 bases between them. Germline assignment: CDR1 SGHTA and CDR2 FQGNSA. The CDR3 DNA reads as TGTGCCAGCAGCCCAGAAGGGCGACAGACCCAGTACTTC. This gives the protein CASSPEGRQTQYF.

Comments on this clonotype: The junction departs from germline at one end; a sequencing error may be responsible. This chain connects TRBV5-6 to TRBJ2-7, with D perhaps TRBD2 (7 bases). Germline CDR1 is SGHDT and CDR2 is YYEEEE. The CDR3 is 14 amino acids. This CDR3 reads CASSLGGGSNDQYF. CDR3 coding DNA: TGTGCCAGCAGCTTAGGGGGGGGCAGCAACGATCAGTACTTC.

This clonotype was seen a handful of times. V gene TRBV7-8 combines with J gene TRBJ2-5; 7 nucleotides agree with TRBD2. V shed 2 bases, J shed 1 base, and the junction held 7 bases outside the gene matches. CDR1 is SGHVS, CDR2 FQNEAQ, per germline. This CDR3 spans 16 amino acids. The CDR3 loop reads CASSLMGRGFQETQYF. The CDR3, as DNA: TGTGCCAGCAGCTTAATGGGGAGGGGATTCCAAGAGACCCAGTACTTC.

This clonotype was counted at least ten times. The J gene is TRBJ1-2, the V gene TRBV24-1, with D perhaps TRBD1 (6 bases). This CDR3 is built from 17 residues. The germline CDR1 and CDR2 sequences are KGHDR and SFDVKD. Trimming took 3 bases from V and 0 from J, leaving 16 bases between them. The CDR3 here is CATSDPEGGTSNYGYTF. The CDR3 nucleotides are TGTGCCACCAGTGATCCAGAGGGGGGCACCTCTAACTATGGCTACACCTTC.

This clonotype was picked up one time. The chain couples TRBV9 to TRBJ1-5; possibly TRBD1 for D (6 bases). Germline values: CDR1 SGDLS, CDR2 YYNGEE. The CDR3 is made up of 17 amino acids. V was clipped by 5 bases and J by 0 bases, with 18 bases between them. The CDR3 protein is CASSELPGQYSNQPQHF. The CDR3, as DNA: TGTGCCAGCAGTGAACTCCCCGGACAGTATAGCAATCAGCCCCAGCATTTT.

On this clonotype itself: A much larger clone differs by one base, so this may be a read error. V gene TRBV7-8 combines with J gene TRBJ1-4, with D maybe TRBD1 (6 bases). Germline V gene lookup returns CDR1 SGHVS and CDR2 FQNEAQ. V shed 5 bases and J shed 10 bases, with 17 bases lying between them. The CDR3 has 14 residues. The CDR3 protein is CASSPDSRGGKLFF. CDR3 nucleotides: TGTGCCAGCAGCCCGGACAGCCGGGGTGGAAAACTGTTTTTT.

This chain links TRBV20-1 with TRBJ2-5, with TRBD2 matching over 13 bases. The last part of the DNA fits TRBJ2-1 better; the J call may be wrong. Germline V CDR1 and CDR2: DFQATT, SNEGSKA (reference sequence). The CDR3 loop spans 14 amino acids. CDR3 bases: TGCAGTGCCCGAGGGACTAGCGGGATAAATGAGCAGTTCTTC. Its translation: CSARGTSGINEQFF.